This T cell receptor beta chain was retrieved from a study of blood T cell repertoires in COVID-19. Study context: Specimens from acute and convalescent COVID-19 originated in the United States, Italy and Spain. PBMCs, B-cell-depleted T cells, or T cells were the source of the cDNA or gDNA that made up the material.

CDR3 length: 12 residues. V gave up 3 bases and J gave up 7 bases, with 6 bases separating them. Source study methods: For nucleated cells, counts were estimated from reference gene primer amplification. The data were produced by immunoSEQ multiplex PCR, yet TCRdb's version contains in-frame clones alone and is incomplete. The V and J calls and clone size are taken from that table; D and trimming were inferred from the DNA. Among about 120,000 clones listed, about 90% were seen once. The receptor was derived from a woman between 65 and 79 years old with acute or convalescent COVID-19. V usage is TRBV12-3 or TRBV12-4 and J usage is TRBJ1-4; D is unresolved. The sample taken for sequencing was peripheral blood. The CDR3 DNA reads TGTGCCAGCAGTTTCGGGGTTGAAAAACTGTTTTTT. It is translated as CASSFGVEKLFF.